The clone carrying this T cell receptor (beta chain) occurred many times. What it recognizes is unknown. The data originate from a study of molecular identifiers for immune sequencing clone quantification. Points from the study as a whole: Highly expanded clone sizes could be underestimated through barcode sharing by identical TCR molecules.

TCRdb re-called the PCR reads with MiXCR, one entry per CDR3 protein. The sample contains about 640,000 distinct CDR3 sequences, just under 20% of which appear only once. This CDR3 region has 15 residues. V lost 6 bases and J 0 bases, leaving 15 bases between the germline ends. The chain has TRBV12-3 or TRBV12-4 and TRBJ2-7; D assignment may be TRBD1 or TRBD2 (5 bases each). This receptor was obtained from a human donor in good health. Some libraries in this study had Jurkat cell RNA spiked in. The sequenced material came from naive CD8+ T cells from blood, with Jurkat cell RNA spiked in. Indicated subset: FACS-sorted CD8+CD4-CCR7+CD45RA+ naive T cells. CDR3 sequence (DNA): TGTGCCAGCAGCGCCGGGGTCGGGGCCTCCTACGAGCAGTACTTC. Translation: CASSAGVGASYEQYF.